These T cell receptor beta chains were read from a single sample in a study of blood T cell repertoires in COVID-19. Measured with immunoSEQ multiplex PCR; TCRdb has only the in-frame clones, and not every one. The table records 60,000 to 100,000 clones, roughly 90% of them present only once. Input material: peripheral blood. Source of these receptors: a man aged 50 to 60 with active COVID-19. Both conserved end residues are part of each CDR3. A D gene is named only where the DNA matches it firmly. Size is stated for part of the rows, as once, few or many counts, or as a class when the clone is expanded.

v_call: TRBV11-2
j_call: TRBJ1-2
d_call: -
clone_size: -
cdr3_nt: TGTGCCAGCAGCTTAGAATCAGGGAACTATGGCTACACCTTC
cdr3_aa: CASSLESGNYGYTF

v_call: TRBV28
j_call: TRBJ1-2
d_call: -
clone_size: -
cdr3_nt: TGTGCCACTAGGACGGGACTCATCTATGGCTACACCTTC
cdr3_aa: CATRTGLIYGYTF

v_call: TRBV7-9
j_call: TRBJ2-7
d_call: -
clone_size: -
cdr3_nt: TGTGCCAGCAGCTTAGATGCCAGGGCCGGGCAGTACTTC
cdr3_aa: CASSLDARAGQYF

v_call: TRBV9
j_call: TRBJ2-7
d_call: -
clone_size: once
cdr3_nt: TGTGCCAGCAGCGTAGCTACGGGAGTCGATTCCTACGAGCAGTACTTC
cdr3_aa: CASSVATGVDSYEQYF

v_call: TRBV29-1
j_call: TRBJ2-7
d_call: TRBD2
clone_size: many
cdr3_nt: TGCAGAGTAGCGGGAGAGGACGAGCAGTACTTC
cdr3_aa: CRVAGEDEQYF

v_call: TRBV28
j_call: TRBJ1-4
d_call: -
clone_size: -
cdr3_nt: TGTGCCAGCAGTTTAAAACAGGGTCGGGAAAAACTGTTTTTT
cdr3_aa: CASSLKQGREKLFF

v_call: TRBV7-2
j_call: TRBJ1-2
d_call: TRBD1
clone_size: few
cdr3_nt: TGTGCCAGCAGCTTCAGGGGGCAGGGCTACACCTTC
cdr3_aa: CASSFRGQGYTF

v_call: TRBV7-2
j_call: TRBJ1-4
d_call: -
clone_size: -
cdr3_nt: TGTGCCAGCAGCCCCTCCGCCCGGAGCCGGAGGCTGTTTTTT
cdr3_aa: CASSPSARSRRLFF

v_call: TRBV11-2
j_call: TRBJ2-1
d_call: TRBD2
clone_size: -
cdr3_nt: TGTGCCAGCAGCGTAGCGGGGGGGTCTTACAATGAGCAGTTCTTC
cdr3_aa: CASSVAGGSYNEQFF

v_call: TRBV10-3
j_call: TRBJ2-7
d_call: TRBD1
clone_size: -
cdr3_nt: TGTGCCACCCTCCTTTGGGGGGGACAGGGGGCTGGAGAGCAGTACTTC
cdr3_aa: CATLLWGGQGAGEQYF

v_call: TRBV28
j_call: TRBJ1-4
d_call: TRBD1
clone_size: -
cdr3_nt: TGTGCCAGCGGAGAGGGGGCAGCTAATGAAAAACTGTTTTTT
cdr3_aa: CASGEGAANEKLFF

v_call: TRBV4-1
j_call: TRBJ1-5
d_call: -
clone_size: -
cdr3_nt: TGCGCCAGCAGCCAGTTCCAAAATAGCAATCAGCCCCAGCATTTT
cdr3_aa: CASSQFQNSNQPQHF

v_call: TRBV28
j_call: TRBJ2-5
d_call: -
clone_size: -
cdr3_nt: TGTGCCAGCAGTTTAAGGCTAAACCCGCGGGAGACCCAGTACTTC
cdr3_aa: CASSLRLNPRETQYF

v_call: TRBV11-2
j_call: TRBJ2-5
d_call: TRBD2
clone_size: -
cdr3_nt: TGTGCCAGCGGTCGGGGACTAGCGGGGGAAGAGACCCAGTACTTC
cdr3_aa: CASGRGLAGEETQYF

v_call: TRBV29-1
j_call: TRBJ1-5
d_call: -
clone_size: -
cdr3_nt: TGCAGCGTTAGGACAACTAGCAATCAGCCCCAGCATTTT
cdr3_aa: CSVRTTSNQPQHF

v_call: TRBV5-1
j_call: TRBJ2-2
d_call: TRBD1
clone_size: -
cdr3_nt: TGCGCCAGCAGCTCCCGGACAGGGGCGAACACCGGGGAGCTGTTTTTT
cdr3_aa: CASSSRTGANTGELFF

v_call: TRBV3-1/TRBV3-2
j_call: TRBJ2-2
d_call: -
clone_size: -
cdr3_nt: TGTGCCAGCAGCCAAGTCCTAGCTTGGGGTACCGGGGAGCTGTTTTTT
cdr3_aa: CASSQVLAWGTGELFF

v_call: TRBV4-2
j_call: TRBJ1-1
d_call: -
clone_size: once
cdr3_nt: TGTGCCAGCAGCCAAGATGGCACTCCTTCTGGCGGCACTGAAGCTTTCTTT
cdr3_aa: CASSQDGTPSGGTEAFF

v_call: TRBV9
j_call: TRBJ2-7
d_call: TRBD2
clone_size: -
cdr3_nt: TGTGCCAGCAGAGCCGTACCGGGTCTAGCGGGTTACGAGCAGTACTTC
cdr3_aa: CASRAVPGLAGYEQYF

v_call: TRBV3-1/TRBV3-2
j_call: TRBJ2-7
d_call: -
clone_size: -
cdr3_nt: TGTGCCAGCAGCCAAGATAGCATCCCCTACGAGCAGTACTTC
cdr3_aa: CASSQDSIPYEQYF

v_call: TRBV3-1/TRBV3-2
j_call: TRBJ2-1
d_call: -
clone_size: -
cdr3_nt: TGTGCCAGCAGCCAAGATTTGCCCCCCCGTGGGAGAGGGTTGAATGAGCAGTTCTTC
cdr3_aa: CASSQDLPPRGRGLNEQFF

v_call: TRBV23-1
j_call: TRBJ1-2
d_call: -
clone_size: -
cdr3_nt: TGCGCCAGCAGTCTAGGGGGGGGCCATGGCTACACCTTC
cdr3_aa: CASSLGGGHGYTF

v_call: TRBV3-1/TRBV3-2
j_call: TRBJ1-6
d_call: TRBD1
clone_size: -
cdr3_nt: TGTGCCAGCAGCCCAAGACAGGGTAATTCACCCCTCCACTTT
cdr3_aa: CASSPRQGNSPLHF

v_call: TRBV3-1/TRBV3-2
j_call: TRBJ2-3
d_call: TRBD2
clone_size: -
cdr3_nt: TGTGCCAGCAGCATCCGGACTAGCGGGGGTTCAGATACGCAGTATTTT
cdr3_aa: CASSIRTSGGSDTQYF

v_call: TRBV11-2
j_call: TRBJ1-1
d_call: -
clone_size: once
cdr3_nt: TGTGCCAGCAGCTCCTCCGGGACAACGAACACTGAAGCTTTCTTT
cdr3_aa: CASSSSGTTNTEAFF

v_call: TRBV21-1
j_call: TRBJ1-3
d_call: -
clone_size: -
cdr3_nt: TGTGCCAGCAGCAAAGGGGACAGTCTGGGGCCGCGAAACACCATATATTTT
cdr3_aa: CASSKGDSLGPRNTIYF

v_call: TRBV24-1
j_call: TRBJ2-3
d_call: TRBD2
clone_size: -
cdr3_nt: TGTGCCACCAGTGCCAGCGGGGGAGCCGGGACGCAGTATTTT
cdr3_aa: CATSASGGAGTQYF

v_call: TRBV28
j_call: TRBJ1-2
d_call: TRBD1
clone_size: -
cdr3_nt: TGTGCCACCCAGACAGGGGGCGGCTATGGCTACACCTTC
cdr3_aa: CATQTGGGYGYTF

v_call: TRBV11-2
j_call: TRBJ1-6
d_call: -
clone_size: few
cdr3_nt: TGTGCCAGCAGCTCGACAGGTTCACCCCTCCACTTT
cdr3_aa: CASSSTGSPLHF

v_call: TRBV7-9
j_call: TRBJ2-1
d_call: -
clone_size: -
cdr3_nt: TGTGCCAGCAGCTTAGTCAGGGCCAACGGCGATGAGCAGTTCTTC
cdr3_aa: CASSLVRANGDEQFF

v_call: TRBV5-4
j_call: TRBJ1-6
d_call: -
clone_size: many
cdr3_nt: TGTGCCAGCAGCCCCGAGCCCGGGGAACGGAATTCACCCCTCCACTTT
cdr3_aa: CASSPEPGERNSPLHF

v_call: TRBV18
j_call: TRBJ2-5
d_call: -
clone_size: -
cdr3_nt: TGTGCCAGCTCCCTTTCAGCTGCCGCCGGGGAGACCCAGTACTTC
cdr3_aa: CASSLSAAAGETQYF

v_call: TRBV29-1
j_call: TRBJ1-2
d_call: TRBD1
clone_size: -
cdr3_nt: TGCAGCGTTGAAGGTTCTCGGGACAGCTATGGCTACACCTTC
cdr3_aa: CSVEGSRDSYGYTF

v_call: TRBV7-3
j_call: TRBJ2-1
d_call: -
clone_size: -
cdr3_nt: TGTGCCAGCAGCTTAGGGAGCAGGTCAAGCTCCTACAATGAGCAGTTCTTC
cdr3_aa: CASSLGSRSSSYNEQFF

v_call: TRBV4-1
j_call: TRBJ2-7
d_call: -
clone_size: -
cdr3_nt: TGCGCCAGCAGCCAAACCCCCAGGGATGGGTCCTACGAGCAGTACTTC
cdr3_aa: CASSQTPRDGSYEQYF

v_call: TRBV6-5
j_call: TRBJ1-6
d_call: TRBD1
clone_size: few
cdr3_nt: TGTGCCAGCAGATCCGGACAGGTCTATAATTCACCCCTCCACTTT
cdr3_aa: CASRSGQVYNSPLHF

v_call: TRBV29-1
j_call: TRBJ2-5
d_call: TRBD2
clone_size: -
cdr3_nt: TGCAGCGTTGAAACAGCGGGGGGGTGGGAGACCCAGTACTTC
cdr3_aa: CSVETAGGWETQYF

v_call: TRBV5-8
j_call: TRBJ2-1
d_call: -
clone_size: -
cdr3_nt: TGTGCCAGCAGCTGGGAAGGACTAGGGGGCAATGAGCAGTTCTTC
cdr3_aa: CASSWEGLGGNEQFF